This TCR beta chain was obtained from a study of OX40 agonist ivuxolimab in advanced cancers. Study results and caveats: Some of the lowest clonal expansion was seen in partial responders at 0.1-3.0 mg/kg.

The V gene's germline CDR1 is SGDLS and CDR2 YYNGEE. CDR3 length: 13 amino acids. V shed 3 bases and J 8 bases; nucleotides not matched to a gene: 4. Profiling relied on immunoSEQ multiplex PCR, and the TCRdb table lists in-frame clones only, not all of them. The sample lists around 40,000 clones; roughly 80% were seen once. On this clone itself: Its antigen is as yet unknown.

The chain recombines TRBV9 with TRBJ2-4; 8 nucleotides agree with TRBD1. The material sequenced was CD4+ or CD8+ T cells sorted from blood, taken in a trial of the OX40 agonist ivuxolimab. This clonotype was sampled from an adult with an advanced solid tumor such as melanoma, head and neck, liver or kidney cancer. The CDR3 spells CASSEGQADIQYF. The CDR3 DNA follows: TGTGCCAGCAGCGAGGGACAGGCGGACATTCAGTACTTC.